Below, 16 T cell receptor beta chains from the same sample are listed, as sequenced in a study of cytomegalovirus exposure and HLA in healthy donors. Primers included in the PCR were 60 Vbeta and 13 Jbeta primers. Method: immunoSEQ multiplex PCR; TCRdb's copy keeps in-frame clones and lacks some. The sample lists about 170,000 clones; just under 80% were seen once. Sequencing was carried out using PBMCs. These receptor sequences come from a woman between 45 and 60 years old in good health and CMV-seropositive.

This clone was detected once. The chain is built from TRBV2 and TRBJ1-6; TRBD1 agrees at 7 bases. J lost 5 bases, V lost 8 bases, and 6 bases had no gene match. CDR1 is SNHLY, CDR2 FYNNEI, per germline. This CDR3 comprises 14 residues. As DNA, the CDR3 is TGTGCCAGCGCCCTTACAGGGGATAATTCACCCCTCCACTTT. The encoded protein is CASALTGDNSPLHF.

The chain couples TRBV5-8 to TRBJ2-3, with a possible D match to TRBD2 (5 bases). The germline gives CDR1 SGHTS, CDR2 YDEGEE. The CDR3 is 14 amino acids. V gave up 0 bases and J gave up 2 bases, with 7 bases separating them. The CDR3 here is CASSLAGDTDTQYF. In DNA, the CDR3 is TGTGCCAGCAGCTTGGCCGGGGACACAGATACGCAGTATTTT.

The chain employs TRBV7-2 and TRBJ1-6; no definite D call. Trimming took 5 bases from V and 10 from J, leaving 12 bases between them. The germline V gene encodes CDR1 SGHTA and CDR2 FQGNSA. The CDR3 runs to 13 residues. This CDR3 reads CASSPGLESPLHF. The CDR3 DNA is TGTGCCAGCAGCCCCGGACTGGAATCACCCCTCCACTTT.

The count of this clone is one. The rearrangement joins TRBV9 to TRBJ2-1; 14 bases fit TRBD2. The CDR3 is made up of 19 amino acids. Germline V gene sequence: CDR1 SGDLS, CDR2 YYNGEE. The junction had 10 bases not matched to a gene; V was cut back by 4 bases and J by 1 base. CDR3 nucleotide sequence: TGTGCCAGCAGCCCGCACCCGGGGACTAGCGGGAGTTCCTACAATGAGCAGTTCTTC. The encoded protein is CASSPHPGTSGSSYNEQFF.

V is TRBV6-6 and J is TRBJ2-7; tentative D call: TRBD2 (6 bases). V was clipped by 5 bases and J by 4 bases, with 12 bases between them. The CDR3 consists of 13 residues. The V gene's germline CDR1 is MNHNY and CDR2 SVGAGI (reference sequence). The CDR3 is CASSAGSSYEQYF. The CDR3 bases are TGTGCCAGCAGTGCCGGGAGTTCATACGAGCAGTACTTC.

V gene TRBV18 combines with J gene TRBJ1-3; a possible D gene is TRBD1 (5 bases). The germline V gene encodes CDR1 KGHSH and CDR2 LQKENI. V was cut by 3 bases and J by 2 bases, with 14 bases left in between. This CDR3 is 16 amino acids long. The CDR3 DNA reads TGTGCCAGCTCACCTATCTGGGGGGATCCTGGAAACACCATATATTTT. This gives the protein CASSPIWGDPGNTIYF.

The chain carries TRBV30 and TRBJ2-7; D perhaps matches TRBD2 (6 bases). Deletions cut 3 bases from V and 4 bases from J, with 19 bases between. CDR1 and CDR2 from the germline V gene are GTSNPN and SVGIG (reference sequence). The CDR3 has 15 residues. The CDR3 here is CAWRHKPGDGYEQYF. DNA of the CDR3: TGTGCCTGGAGGCATAAACCGGGAGACGGGTACGAGCAGTACTTC.

The chain carries TRBV28 and TRBJ1-1, with 8 bases fitting TRBD1. This CDR3 region has 14 residues. V shed 5 bases, J shed 1 base, and the junction held 3 bases outside the gene matches. Looked up from germline, CDR1 is MDHEN and CDR2 is SYDVKM. CDR3: CASSTGTGNTEAFF. CDR3 sequence (DNA): TGTGCCAGCAGTACGGGGACAGGGAACACTGAAGCTTTCTTT.

The V and J genes are TRBV7-2 and TRBJ2-3; 8 bases line up with TRBD2. The CDR3 contains 15 residues. The germline V gene encodes CDR1 SGHTA and CDR2 FQGNSA. J lost 4 bases, V lost 5 bases, and 8 bases had no gene match. The CDR3 here is CASSQGLVHPDTQYF. The CDR3 region has the DNA TGTGCCAGCAGCCAGGGACTAGTTCATCCAGATACGCAGTATTTT. The full variable domain, rest sourced from reference TRBV7-2 and TRBJ2-3, is GAGVSQSPSNKVTEKGKDVELRCDPISGHTALYWYRQSLGQGLEFLIYFQGNSAPDKSGLPSDRFSAERTGGSVSTLTIQRTQQEDSAVYLCASSQGLVHPDTQYFGPGTRLTVL.

The chain joins TRBV7-6 to TRBJ1-1, with 8 nucleotides matching TRBD1. The V and J ends lost 5 bases and 9 bases, in that order; junction bases with no gene match: 8. This CDR3 spans 13 amino acids. The germline CDR1 and CDR2 sequences are SGHVS and FNYEAQ. The CDR3: CASSPGTGIKAFF. In DNA, the CDR3 is TGTGCCAGCAGCCCCGGGACAGGAATAAAAGCTTTCTTT.

The sample holds a few counts of this clone. The sample contains more than one DNA sequence encoding this CDR3. This chain links TRBV5-4 with TRBJ1-3; 10 nucleotides match TRBD1. Germline V gene lookup returns CDR1 SGHNT and CDR2 YYREEE (reference sequence). This CDR3 comprises 15 residues. V lost 4 bases and J lost 3; bases outside the gene matches: 4. For the CDR3, the DNA is TGTGCCAGCAGCCGACAGGGGGCGAGTGGAAACACCATATATTTT. This translates into CASSRQGASGNTIYF. Using reference TRBV5-4 and TRBJ1-3 for the parts outside the CDR3, the full variable domain is ETGVTQSPTHLIKTRGQQVTLRCSSQSGHNTVSWYQQALGQGPQFIFQYYREEENGRGNFPPRFSGLQFPNYSSELNVNALELDDSALYLCASSRQGASGNTIYFGEGSWLTVV.

The chain combines TRBV4-3 with TRBJ1-6; no firm D call. This CDR3 contains 14 residues. Trimming shortened V by 0 bases and J by 8 bases, and 8 bases separated the two germline ends. Germline V lookup: CDR1 LGHNA, CDR2 YSLEER. The CDR3 sequence is CASSQDTIDSPLHF. The CDR3 nucleotides are TGCGCCAGCAGCCAAGACACAATCGATTCACCCCTCCACTTT.

The chain combines TRBV2 with TRBJ2-1; 7 bases map to TRBD1. The CDR3 sequence is 13 residues long. The V segment lost 1 base and the J segment 14 bases; nucleotides outside the gene matches: 8. Germline V lookup: CDR1 SNHLY, CDR2 FYNNEI. CDR3 residues: CASSEDSDRDKFF. In DNA, the CDR3 is TGTGCCAGCAGTGAAGATAGCGACAGGGACAAGTTCTTC.

The rearrangement uses TRBV29-1 and TRBJ1-5; 9 nucleotides agree with TRBD1. The CDR3 length is 14 residues. J lost 5 bases, V lost 4 bases, and 6 bases had no gene match. CDR1 SQVTM and CDR2 ANQGSEA come from the germline V gene. This chain's CDR3 is CSVAGTGTDQPQHF. The CDR3 bases are TGCAGCGTTGCCGGGACAGGGACTGATCAGCCCCAGCATTTT.

This chain uses TRBV11-2 with TRBJ2-5; D is possibly TRBD1 (6 bases). Trimming took off 1 base at V and 4 bases at J, with 25 bases between the two ends. The CDR3 consists of 19 residues. CDR1 and CDR2 from the germline V gene are SGHAT and FQNNGV. CDR3 nucleotide sequence: TGTGCCAGCAGCTTAGCCGGGATGGGAAGGGGGATCTTGGCAGAGACCCAGTACTTC. The encoded protein is CASSLAGMGRGILAETQYF.

The rearrangement links TRBV6-5 to TRBJ1-1, with 10 nucleotides matching TRBD1. The germline V gene has CDR1 MNHEY and CDR2 SVGAGI. V lost 7 bases, J lost 5 bases, and 10 bases stayed unmatched. The CDR3 is 15 residues long. The CDR3 DNA follows: TGTGCCAGCATTCGGACAGGGGGTCGGGCAACTGAAGCTTTCTTT. It is translated as CASIRTGGRATEAFF.